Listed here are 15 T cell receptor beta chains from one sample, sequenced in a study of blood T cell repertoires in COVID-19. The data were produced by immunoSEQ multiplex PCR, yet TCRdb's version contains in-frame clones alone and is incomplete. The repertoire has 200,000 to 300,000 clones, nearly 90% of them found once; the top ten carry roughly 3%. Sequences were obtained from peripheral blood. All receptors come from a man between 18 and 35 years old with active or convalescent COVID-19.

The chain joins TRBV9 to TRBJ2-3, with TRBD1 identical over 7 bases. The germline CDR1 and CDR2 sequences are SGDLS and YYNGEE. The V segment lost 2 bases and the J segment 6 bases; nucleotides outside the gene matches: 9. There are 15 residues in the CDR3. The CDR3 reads CASSVQRQGTDTQYF. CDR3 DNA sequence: TGTGCCAGCAGCGTCCAGCGACAGGGAACGGATACGCAGTATTTT.

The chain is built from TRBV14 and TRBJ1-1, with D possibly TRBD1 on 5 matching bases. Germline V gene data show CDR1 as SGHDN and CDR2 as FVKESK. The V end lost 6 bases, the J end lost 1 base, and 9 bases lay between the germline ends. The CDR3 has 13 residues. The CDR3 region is CASRVTGNTEAFF. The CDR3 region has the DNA TGTGCCAGCAGGGTAACAGGGAACACTGAAGCTTTCTTT.

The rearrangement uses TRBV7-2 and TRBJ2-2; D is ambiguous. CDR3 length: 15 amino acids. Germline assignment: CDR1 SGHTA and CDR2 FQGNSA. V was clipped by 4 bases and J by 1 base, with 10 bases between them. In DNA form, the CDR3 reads TGTGCCAGCAGCTCCTATGGTCGGAACACCGGGGAGCTGTTTTTT. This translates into CASSSYGRNTGELFF.

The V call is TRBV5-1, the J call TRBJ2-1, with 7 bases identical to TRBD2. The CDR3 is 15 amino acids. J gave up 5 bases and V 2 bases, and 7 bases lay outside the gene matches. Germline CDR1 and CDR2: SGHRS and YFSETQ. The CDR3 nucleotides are TGCGCCAGCAGCTTATACGGGGGGAGGAACAATGAGCAGTTCTTC. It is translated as CASSLYGGRNNEQFF. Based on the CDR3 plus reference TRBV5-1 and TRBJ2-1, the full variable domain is KAGVTQTPRYLIKTRGQQVTLSCSPISGHRSVSWYQQTPGQGLQFLFEYFSETQRNKGNFPGRFSGRQFSNSRSEMNVSTLELGDSALYLCASSLYGGRNNEQFFGPGTRLTVL.

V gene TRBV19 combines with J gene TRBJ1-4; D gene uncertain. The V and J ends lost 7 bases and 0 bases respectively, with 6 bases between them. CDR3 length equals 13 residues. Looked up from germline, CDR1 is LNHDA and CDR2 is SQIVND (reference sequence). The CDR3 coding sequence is TGTGCCAGTACCAGTGCAACTAATGAAAAACTGTTTTTT. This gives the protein CASTSATNEKLFF.

Written as DNA, the CDR3 is TGTGCCTGGAGCCAGGGCCTACCCTATAGCAATCAGCCCCAGCATTTT. It yields the protein CAWSQGLPYSNQPQHF. The genes are TRBV30 and TRBJ1-5, with a tentative D call TRBD1 (5 bases). The germline CDR1 and CDR2 sequences are GTSNPN and SVGIG (reference sequence). The CDR3 covers 16 residues. Trimming stripped 3 bases from V and 0 bases from J, with 15 bases between.

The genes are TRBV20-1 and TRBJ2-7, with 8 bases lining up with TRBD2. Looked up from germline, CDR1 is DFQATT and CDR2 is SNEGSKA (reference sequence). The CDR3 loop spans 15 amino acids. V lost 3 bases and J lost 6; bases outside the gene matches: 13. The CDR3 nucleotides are TGCAGTGCTAGTCGGGGGGGGGACGTCCTGGGCGAGCAGTACTTC. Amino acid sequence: CSASRGGDVLGEQYF.

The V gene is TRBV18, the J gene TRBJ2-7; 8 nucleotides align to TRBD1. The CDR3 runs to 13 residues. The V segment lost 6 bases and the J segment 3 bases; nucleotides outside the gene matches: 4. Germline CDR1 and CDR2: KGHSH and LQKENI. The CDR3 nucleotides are TGTGCCAGCTCGCTAGACAGGGGCTACGAGCAGTACTTC. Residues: CASSLDRGYEQYF.

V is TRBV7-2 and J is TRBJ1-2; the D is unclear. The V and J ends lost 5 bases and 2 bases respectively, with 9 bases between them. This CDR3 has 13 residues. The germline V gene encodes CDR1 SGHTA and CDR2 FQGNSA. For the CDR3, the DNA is TGTGCCAGCAGCCTGGAGAGGAACTATGGCTACACCTTC. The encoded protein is CASSLERNYGYTF. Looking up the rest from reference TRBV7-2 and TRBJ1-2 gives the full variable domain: GAGVSQSPSNKVTEKGKDVELRCDPISGHTALYWYRQSLGQGLEFLIYFQGNSAPDKSGLPSDRFSAERTGGSVSTLTIQRTQQEDSAVYLCASSLERNYGYTFGSGTRLTVV.

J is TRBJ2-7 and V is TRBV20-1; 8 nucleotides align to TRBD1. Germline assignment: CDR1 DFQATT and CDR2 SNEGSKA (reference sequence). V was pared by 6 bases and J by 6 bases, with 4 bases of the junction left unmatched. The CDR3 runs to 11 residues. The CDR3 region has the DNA TGCAGTGCCCCGGACAGGGTCGAGCAGTACTTC. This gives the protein CSAPDRVEQYF.

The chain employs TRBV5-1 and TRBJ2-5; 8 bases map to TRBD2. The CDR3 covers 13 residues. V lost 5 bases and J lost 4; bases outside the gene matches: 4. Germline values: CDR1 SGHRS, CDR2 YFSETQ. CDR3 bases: TGCGCCAGCAGTCGGGGGGGTCCAGAGACCCAGTACTTC. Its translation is CASSRGGPETQYF.

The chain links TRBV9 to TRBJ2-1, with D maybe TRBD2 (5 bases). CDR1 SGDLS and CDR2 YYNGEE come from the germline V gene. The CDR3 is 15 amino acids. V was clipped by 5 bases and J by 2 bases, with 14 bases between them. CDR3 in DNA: TGTGCCAGCAGTGACGGACTGCCAACCTACAATGAGCAGTTCTTC. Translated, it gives CASSDGLPTYNEQFF.

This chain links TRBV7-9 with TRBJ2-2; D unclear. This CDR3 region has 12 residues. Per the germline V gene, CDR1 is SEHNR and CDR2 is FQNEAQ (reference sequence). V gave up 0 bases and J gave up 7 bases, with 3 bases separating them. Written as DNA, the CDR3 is TGTGCCAGCAGCTTAGCCCGCGGGGAGCTGTTTTTT. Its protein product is CASSLARGELFF.

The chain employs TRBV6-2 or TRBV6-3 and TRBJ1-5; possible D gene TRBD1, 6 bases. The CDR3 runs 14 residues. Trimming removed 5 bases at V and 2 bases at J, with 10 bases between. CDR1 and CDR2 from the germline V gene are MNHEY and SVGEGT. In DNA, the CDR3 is TGTGCCAGCAGTCTGGACAGCGGCAATCAGCCCCAGCATTTT. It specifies CASSLDSGNQPQHF.

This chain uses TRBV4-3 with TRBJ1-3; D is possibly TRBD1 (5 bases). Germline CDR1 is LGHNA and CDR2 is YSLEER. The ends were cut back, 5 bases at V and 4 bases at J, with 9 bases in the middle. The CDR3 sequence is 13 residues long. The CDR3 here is CASSGDWGNTIYF. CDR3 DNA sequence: TGCGCCAGCAGCGGGGACTGGGGAAACACCATATATTTT.